One sample yielded the 14 T cell receptor beta chains listed below, sequenced in a study of blood T cell repertoires in COVID-19. Repertoires were generated with immunoSEQ multiplex PCR, while TCRdb's copy carries only in-frame clones and drops some. The sample contains roughly 200,000 clones, 78% of which appear only once. Specimen: peripheral blood. The receptors here all came from an elderly woman with active or convalescent COVID-19.

A single count supports this clone. The rearrangement uses TRBV4-1 and TRBJ1-2; 7 nucleotides align to TRBD1. Germline CDR1 is MGHRA and CDR2 is YSYEKL. The CDR3 has 16 amino acids. Losses at the gene ends were 0 bases for V and 0 bases for J; bases not matched to a gene: 4. The CDR3 region has the DNA TGCGCCAGCAGCCAAGAGCCGGGACAGACTAACTATGGCTACACCTTC. Amino acids: CASSQEPGQTNYGYTF.

Concerning this clone: The sample holds other DNA sequences that translate to the same CDR3. The V and J genes are TRBV5-6 and TRBJ1-2; 8 bases are shared with TRBD1. From germline, CDR1 is SGHDT and CDR2 YYEEEE. The CDR3 contains 15 residues. Trimming took 4 bases from V and 8 from J; bases not matched to a gene: 13. The CDR3 spells CASSPSGQGRGGYTF. The CDR3 nucleotides read TGTGCCAGCAGCCCATCCGGACAGGGAAGAGGGGGCTACACCTTC. Filled out from reference TRBV5-6 and TRBJ1-2, the complete variable domain reads DAGVTQSPTHLIKTRGQQVTLRCSPKSGHDTVSWYQQALGQGPQFIFQYYEEEERQRGNFPDRFSGHQFPNYSSELNVNALLLGDSALYLCASSPSGQGRGGYTFGSGTRLTVV.

The chain links TRBV30 to TRBJ2-5, with TRBD1 matching over 7 bases. Germline CDR1 GTSNPN, CDR2 SVGIG (reference sequence). The J segment lost 0 bases and the V segment lost 3 bases, leaving 13 bases of the junction unmatched. This CDR3 has 17 amino acids. CDR3 residues: CAWSRTGWDQYQETQYF. CDR3 sequence (DNA): TGTGCCTGGAGCCGGACAGGATGGGACCAGTACCAAGAGACCCAGTACTTC.

The V and J genes are TRBV27 and TRBJ1-5; 12 bases line up with TRBD1. The germline V gene encodes CDR1 MNHEY and CDR2 SMNVEV (reference sequence). With V trimmed by 4 bases and J by 5 bases, 9 bases remained unmatched. This CDR3 contains 17 residues. The CDR3 DNA reads TGTGCCAGCAGTTCATTGCCCGGGACAGGGGGCTATCAGCCCCAGCATTTT. Residues: CASSSLPGTGGYQPQHF.

The chain carries TRBV7-9 and TRBJ1-1, with D perhaps matching TRBD1 (6 bases). CDR1 and CDR2 from the germline V gene are SEHNR and FQNEAQ (reference sequence). Trimming pared 4 bases from V and 3 bases from J, leaving 15 bases between. This CDR3 comprises 15 residues. The CDR3 spells CASSSSNGGYTEAFF. The CDR3 nucleotides are TGTGCCAGCAGCTCTAGCAATGGGGGCTACACTGAAGCTTTCTTT.

This clone was counted a single time. The J gene is TRBJ2-3, the V gene TRBV7-9, with D unresolved. The CDR3 is 12 residues long. Germline assignment: CDR1 SEHNR and CDR2 FQNEAQ (reference sequence). Trimming pared 5 bases from V and 4 bases from J, leaving 7 bases between. CDR3 DNA sequence: TGTGCCAGCAGCCTAACGTCAGATACGCAGTATTTT. As protein: CASSLTSDTQYF.

The chain couples TRBV28 to TRBJ2-1; possible D gene TRBD1, 6 bases. Trimming took 0 bases from V and 0 from J, leaving 21 bases between them. This CDR3 is built from 20 residues. Germline V gene lookup returns CDR1 MDHEN and CDR2 SYDVKM. CDR3 DNA: TGTGCCAGCAGTTTATGGAGGAGTTGGGGAACAGGGAGCTCCTACAATGAGCAGTTCTTC. Translation gives CASSLWRSWGTGSSYNEQFF.

V is TRBV7-9 and J is TRBJ2-5, with D possibly matching TRBD1 (6 bases). Germline V gene sequence: CDR1 SEHNR, CDR2 FQNEAQ (reference sequence). The CDR3 covers 17 residues. V was trimmed by 7 bases and J by 4 bases, leaving 25 bases between them. CDR3 loop: CASTKSGDTPTRETQYF. The CDR3 coding sequence is TGTGCCAGCACTAAATCCGGGGACACCCCAACCCGAGAGACCCAGTACTTC.

This clone was found once. V is TRBV5-4 and J is TRBJ2-3; D is undetermined. The CDR3 runs to 15 residues. Trimming took off 2 bases at V and 2 bases at J, with 12 bases between the two ends. Per the germline V gene, CDR1 is SGHNT and CDR2 is YYREEE (reference sequence). The CDR3 DNA is TGTGCCAGCAGCTTTTCACAGACCCCCACAGATACGCAGTATTTT. Its protein product is CASSFSQTPTDTQYF.

This clone was recorded once. The chain couples TRBV2 to TRBJ1-1, with D perhaps matching TRBD1 (5 bases). The length of the CDR3 is 15 residues. With 7 bases removed from V and 1 base from J, the gap between germline ends came to 16 bases. Germline V gives CDR1 SNHLY, CDR2 FYNNEI. The CDR3 nucleotides are TGTGCCAGCACCCGAAGACAGATCACGAACACTGAAGCTTTCTTT. Translating gives CASTRRQITNTEAFF.

CDR3 DNA: TGTGCCAGCAGCGTAGACCGACAGTCCTACGAGCAGTACTTC. This encodes CASSVDRQSYEQYF. The chain recombines TRBV9 with TRBJ2-7, with D perhaps TRBD1 (5 bases). Germline V lookup: CDR1 SGDLS, CDR2 YYNGEE. With 0 bases removed from V and 1 base from J, the gap between germline ends came to 8 bases. The CDR3 sequence is 14 residues long.

This clone was seen more than once but under ten times. This chain links TRBV6-5 with TRBJ1-2; TRBD1 matches 8 bases. This CDR3 has 14 amino acids. The V and J ends lost 6 bases and 8 bases, in that order; junction bases with no gene match: 11. Germline V gene sequence: CDR1 MNHEY, CDR2 SVGAGI. The CDR3 nucleotides read TGTGCCAGCAGGGGAAGACAGGGGTTAGGCGGCTACACCTTC. This encodes CASRGRQGLGGYTF.

This sequence joins TRBV2 and TRBJ2-5; maybe TRBD1 (5 bases). Looked up from germline, CDR1 is SNHLY and CDR2 is FYNNEI. This CDR3 has 16 residues. The V and J ends lost 4 bases and 1 base respectively, with 16 bases between them. This CDR3 reads CASSAFWVDTQETQYF. In nucleotides, the CDR3 is TGTGCCAGCAGTGCTTTTTGGGTGGACACCCAAGAGACCCAGTACTTC. The whole variable domain, remainder taken from reference TRBV2 and TRBJ2-5, is EPEVTQTPSHQVTQMGQEVILRCVPISNHLYFYWYRQILGQKVEFLVSFYNNEISEKSEIFDDQFSVERPDGSNFTLKIRSTKLEDSAMYFCASSAFWVDTQETQYFGPGTRLLVL.

The rearrangement links TRBV6-5 to TRBJ1-2, with D possibly being TRBD1 (5 bases). CDR1 is MNHEY, CDR2 SVGAGI, per germline. The ends were cut back, 11 bases at V and 4 bases at J, with 23 bases in the middle. The CDR3 has 15 residues. This CDR3 is CASLDKPVAGYGYTF. CDR3 nucleotides: TGTGCCTCCTTGGACAAGCCGGTAGCTGGCTATGGCTACACCTTC.